One TCR beta chain is described in this entry. CD45RA+ naive and CD45RA-negative memory subsets were separated from CD4+ cells. From germline, CDR1 is GTSNPN and CDR2 SVGIG (reference sequence). CDR3 size: 15 residues. The V gene lost 0 bases and the J gene lost 3 bases, with 15 bases spanning the gap. The sample belongs to a study of shared clonotypes between healthy human individuals. Sequencing used immunoSEQ multiplex PCR; TCRdb keeps in-frame clones, though not all of them. In the table there are about 2,500,000 clones, roughly 92% of which are singletons. The sequenced sample consisted of naive CD4+ T cells sorted from blood. Subset specified: CD45RA+ positively selected. This clonotype was sampled from a man aged 18-30 years in good health. J is TRBJ2-7 and V is TRBV30; the D gene could be TRBD1 or TRBD2 (5 bases each). In DNA form, the CDR3 reads TGTGCCTGGAGTGTACTGGGGACGGTGGGCTACGAGCAGTACTTC. Translating gives CAWSVLGTVGYEQYF.